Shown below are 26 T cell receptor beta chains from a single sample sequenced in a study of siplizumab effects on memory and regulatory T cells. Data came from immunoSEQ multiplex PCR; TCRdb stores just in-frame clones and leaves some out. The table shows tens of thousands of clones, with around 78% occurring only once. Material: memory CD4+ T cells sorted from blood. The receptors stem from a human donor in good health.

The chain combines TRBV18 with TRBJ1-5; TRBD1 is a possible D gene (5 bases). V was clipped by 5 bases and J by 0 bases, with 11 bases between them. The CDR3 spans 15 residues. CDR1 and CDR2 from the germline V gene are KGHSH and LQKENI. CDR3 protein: CASSSGTHSNQPQHF. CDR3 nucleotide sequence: TGTGCCAGCTCATCTGGGACTCATAGCAATCAGCCCCAGCATTTT. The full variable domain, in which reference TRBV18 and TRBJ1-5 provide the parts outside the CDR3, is NAGVMQNPRHLVRRRGQEARLRCSPMKGHSHVYWYRQLPEEGLKFMVYLQKENIIDESGMPKERFSAEFPKEGPSILRIQQVVRGDSAAYFCASSSGTHSNQPQHFGDGTRLSIL.

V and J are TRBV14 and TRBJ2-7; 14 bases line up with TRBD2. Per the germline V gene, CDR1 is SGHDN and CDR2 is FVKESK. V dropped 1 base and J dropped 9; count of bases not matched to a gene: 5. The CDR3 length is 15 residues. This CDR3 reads CASSQGGTSGSGQYF. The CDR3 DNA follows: TGTGCCAGCAGCCAAGGAGGGACTAGCGGGAGCGGGCAGTACTTC.

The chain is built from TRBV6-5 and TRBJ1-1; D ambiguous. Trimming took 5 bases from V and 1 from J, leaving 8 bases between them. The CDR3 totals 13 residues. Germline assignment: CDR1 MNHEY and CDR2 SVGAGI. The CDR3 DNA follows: TGTGCCAGCAGTCCCAGGTCGAACACTGAAGCTTTCTTT. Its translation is CASSPRSNTEAFF.

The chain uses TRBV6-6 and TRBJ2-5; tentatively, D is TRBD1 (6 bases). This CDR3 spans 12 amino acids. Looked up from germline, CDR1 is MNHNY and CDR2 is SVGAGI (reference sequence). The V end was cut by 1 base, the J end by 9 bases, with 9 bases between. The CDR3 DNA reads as TGTGCCAGCAGTTACTTGAAGGGGGCCCAGTACTTC. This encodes CASSYLKGAQYF.

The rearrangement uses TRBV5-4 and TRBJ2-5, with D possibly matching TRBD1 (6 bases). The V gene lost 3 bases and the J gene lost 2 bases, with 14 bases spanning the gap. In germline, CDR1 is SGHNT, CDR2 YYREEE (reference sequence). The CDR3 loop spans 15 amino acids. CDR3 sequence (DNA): TGTGCCAGCAGCTCGGTGGCAGGGGCGCAAGAGACCCAGTACTTC. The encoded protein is CASSSVAGAQETQYF.

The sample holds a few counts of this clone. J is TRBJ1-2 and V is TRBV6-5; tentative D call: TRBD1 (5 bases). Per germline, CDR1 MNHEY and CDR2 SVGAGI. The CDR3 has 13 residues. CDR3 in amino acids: CATRDPGHYGYTF. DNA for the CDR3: TGTGCAACCCGGGACCCCGGGCACTATGGCTACACCTTC.

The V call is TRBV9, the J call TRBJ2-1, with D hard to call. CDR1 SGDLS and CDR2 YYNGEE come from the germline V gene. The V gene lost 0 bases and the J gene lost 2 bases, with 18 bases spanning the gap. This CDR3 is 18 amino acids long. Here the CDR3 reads CASSVDPSVGVTYNEQFF. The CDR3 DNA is TGTGCCAGCAGCGTAGATCCCTCGGTAGGAGTTACCTACAATGAGCAGTTCTTC.

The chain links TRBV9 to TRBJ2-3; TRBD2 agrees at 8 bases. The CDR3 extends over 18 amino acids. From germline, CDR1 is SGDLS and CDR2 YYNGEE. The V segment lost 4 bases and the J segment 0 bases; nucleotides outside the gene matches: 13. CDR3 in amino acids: CASSRERGGSTSTDTQYF. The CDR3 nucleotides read TGTGCCAGCAGCCGAGAACGGGGGGGTTCGACTAGCACAGATACGCAGTATTTT.

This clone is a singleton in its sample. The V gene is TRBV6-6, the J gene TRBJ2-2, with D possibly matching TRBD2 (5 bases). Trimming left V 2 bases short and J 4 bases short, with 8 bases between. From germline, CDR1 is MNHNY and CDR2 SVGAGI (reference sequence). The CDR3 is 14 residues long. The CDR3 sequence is CASSYEGTTGELFF. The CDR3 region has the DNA TGTGCCAGCAGTTACGAGGGAACCACCGGGGAGCTGTTTTTT.

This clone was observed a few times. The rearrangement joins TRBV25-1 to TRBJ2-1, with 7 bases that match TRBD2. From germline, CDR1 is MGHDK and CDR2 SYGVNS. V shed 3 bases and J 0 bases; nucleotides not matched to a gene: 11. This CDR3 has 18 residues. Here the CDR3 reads CASSDPGRAGSSYNEQFF. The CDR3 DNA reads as TGTGCCAGCAGTGATCCGGGGAGGGCTGGAAGCTCCTACAATGAGCAGTTCTTC.

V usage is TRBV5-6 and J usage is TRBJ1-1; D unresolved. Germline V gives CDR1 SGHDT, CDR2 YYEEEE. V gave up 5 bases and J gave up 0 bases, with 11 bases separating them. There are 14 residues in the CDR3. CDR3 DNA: TGTGCCAGCAGGCTACGGGGTTTGAACACTGAAGCTTTCTTT. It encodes CASRLRGLNTEAFF.

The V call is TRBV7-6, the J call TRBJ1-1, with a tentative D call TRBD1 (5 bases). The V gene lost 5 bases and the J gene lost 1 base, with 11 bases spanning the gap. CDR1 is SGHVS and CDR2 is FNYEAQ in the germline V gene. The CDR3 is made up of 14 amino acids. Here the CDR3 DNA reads TGTGCCAGCAGCCCCAGGGAGGGGAACACTGAAGCTTTCTTT. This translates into CASSPREGNTEAFF.

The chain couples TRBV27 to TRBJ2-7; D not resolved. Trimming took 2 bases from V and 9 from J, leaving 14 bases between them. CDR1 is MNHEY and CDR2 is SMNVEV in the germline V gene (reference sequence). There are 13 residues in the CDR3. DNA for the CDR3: TGTGCCAGCAGTTTAAGACCTCCGGATAGGCAGTACTTC. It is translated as CASSLRPPDRQYF.

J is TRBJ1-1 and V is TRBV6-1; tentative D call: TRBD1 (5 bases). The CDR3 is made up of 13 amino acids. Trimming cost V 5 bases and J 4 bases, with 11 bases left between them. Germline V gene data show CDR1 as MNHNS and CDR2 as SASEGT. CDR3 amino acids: CASSSGAGTEAFF. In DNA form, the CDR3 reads TGTGCCAGCAGTAGTGGGGCGGGCACTGAAGCTTTCTTT.

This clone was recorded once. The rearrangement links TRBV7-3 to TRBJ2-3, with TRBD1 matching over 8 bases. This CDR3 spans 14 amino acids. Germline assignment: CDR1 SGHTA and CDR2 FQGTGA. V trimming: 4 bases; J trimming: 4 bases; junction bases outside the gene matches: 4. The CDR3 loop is CASSSQGAADTQYF. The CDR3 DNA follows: TGTGCCAGCAGCTCTCAGGGGGCCGCAGATACGCAGTATTTT.

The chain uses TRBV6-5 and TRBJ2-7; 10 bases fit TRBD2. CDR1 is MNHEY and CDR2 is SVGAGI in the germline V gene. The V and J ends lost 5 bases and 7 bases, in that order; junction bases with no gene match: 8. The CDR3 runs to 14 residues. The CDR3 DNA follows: TGTGCCAGCAGTCCTCCGGGACTAGCGAGGGAGCAGTACTTC. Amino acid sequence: CASSPPGLAREQYF.

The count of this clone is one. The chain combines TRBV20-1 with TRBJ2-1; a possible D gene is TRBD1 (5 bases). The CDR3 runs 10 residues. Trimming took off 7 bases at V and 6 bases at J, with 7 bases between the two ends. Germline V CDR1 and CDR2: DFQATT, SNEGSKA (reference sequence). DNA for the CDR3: TGCAGTGTTAGGGGCAATGAGCAGTTCTTC. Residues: CSVRGNEQFF.

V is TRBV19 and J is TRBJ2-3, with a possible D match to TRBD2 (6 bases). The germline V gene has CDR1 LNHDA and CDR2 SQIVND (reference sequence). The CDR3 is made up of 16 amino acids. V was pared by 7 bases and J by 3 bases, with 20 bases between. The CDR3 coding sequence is TGTGCCAGTACCCTTGTTTGGGGGAGCGGGACAGATACGCAGTATTTT. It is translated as CASTLVWGSGTDTQYF.

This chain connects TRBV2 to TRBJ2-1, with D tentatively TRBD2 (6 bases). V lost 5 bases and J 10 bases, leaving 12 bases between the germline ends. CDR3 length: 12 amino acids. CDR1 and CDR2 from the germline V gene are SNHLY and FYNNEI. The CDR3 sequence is CASSFTGVEQFF. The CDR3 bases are TGTGCCAGCAGTTTTACGGGAGTCGAGCAGTTCTTC.

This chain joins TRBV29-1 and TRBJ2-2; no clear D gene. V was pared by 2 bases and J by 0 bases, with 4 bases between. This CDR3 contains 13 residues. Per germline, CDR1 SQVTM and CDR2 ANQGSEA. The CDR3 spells CSVELANTGELFF. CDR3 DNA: TGCAGCGTTGAACTCGCGAACACCGGGGAGCTGTTTTTT.

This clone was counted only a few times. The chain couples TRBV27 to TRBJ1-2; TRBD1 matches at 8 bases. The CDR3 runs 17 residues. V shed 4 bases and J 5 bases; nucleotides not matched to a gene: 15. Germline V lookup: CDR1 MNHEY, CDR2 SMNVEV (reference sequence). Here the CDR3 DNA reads TGTGCCAGCAGTTACTTAGACGCCCGGACAGGGAAATATGGCTACACCTTC. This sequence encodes CASSYLDARTGKYGYTF.

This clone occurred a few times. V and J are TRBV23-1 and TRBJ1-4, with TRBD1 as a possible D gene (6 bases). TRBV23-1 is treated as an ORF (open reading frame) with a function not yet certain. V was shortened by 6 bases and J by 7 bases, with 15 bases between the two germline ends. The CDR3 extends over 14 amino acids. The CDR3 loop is CASSQKTGGEKLFF. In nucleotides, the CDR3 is TGCGCCAGCAGCCAAAAGACAGGTGGTGAAAAACTGTTTTTT.

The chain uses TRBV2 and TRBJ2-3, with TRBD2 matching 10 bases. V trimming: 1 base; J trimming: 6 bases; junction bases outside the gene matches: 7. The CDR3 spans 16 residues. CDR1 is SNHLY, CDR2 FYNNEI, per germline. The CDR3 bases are TGTGCCAGCAGTGAAGGGGCTAGCGGGGGTGGCGATACGCAGTATTTT. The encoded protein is CASSEGASGGGDTQYF. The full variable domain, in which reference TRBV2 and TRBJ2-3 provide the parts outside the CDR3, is EPEVTQTPSHQVTQMGQEVILRCVPISNHLYFYWYRQILGQKVEFLVSFYNNEISEKSEIFDDQFSVERPDGSNFTLKIRSTKLEDSAMYFCASSEGASGGGDTQYFGPGTRLTVL.

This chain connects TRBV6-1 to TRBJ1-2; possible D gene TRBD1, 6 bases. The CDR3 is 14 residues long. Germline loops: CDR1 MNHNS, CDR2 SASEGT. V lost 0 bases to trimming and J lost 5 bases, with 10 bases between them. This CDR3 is CASSEAGQGYGYTF. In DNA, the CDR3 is TGTGCCAGCAGTGAAGCGGGGCAGGGGTATGGCTACACCTTC.

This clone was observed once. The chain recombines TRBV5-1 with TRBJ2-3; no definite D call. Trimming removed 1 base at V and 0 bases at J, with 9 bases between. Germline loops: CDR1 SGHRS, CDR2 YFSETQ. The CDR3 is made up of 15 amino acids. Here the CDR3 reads CASSLQNPSTDTQYF. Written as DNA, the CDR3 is TGCGCCAGCAGCTTGCAGAACCCTAGCACAGATACGCAGTATTTT.

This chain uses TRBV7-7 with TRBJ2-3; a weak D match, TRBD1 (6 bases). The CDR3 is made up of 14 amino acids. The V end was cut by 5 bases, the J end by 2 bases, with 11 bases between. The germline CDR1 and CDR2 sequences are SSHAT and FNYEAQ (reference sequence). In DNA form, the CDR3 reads TGTGCCAGCAGCCTCGGACAGCTCACAGATACGCAGTATTTT. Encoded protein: CASSLGQLTDTQYF.